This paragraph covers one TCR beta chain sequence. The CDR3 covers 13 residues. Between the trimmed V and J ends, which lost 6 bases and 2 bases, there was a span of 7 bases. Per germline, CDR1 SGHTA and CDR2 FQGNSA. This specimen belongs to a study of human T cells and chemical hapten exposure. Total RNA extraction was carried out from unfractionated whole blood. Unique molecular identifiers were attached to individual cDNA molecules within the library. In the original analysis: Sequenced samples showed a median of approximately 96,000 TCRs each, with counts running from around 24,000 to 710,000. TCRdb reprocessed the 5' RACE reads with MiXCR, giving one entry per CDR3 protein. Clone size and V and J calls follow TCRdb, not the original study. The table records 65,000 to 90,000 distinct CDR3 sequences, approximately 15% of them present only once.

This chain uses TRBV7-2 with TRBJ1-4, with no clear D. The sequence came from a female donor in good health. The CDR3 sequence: CASRTGTNEKLFF. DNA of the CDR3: TGTGCCAGCAGGACGGGGACTAATGAAAAACTGTTTTTT.